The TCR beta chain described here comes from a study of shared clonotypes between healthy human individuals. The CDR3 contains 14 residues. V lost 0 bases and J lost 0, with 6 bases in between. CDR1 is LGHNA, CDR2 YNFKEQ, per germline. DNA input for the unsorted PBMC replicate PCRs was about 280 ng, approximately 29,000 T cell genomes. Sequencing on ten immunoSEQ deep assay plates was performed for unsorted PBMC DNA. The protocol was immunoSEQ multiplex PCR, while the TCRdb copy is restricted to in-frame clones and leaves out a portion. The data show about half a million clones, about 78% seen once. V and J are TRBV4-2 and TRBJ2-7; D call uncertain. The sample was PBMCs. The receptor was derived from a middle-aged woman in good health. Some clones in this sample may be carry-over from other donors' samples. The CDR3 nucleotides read TGTGCCAGCAGCCAAGATCCTAGCTCCTACGAGCAGTACTTC. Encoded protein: CASSQDPSSYEQYF.